This T cell receptor beta chain was profiled in a study of early T cells in non-severe SARS-CoV-2 infection. Whole-study results and caveats: The matching step, a VDJdb search, favored anti-spike CD8 responses and missed private and CD4 specificities.

There are a few counts of this clonotype. What it binds is unknown. Trimming took 6 bases from V and 3 from J, leaving 5 bases between them. The CDR3 runs 11 residues. Per germline, CDR1 SGHVS and CDR2 FQNEAQ. Individual cDNA molecules each received unique molecular identifiers attached to them. TCRdb reprocessed the 5' RACE reads via MiXCR and lists one record per CDR3 protein. The data contain about 50,000 distinct CDR3 sequences, about 10% of them singletons. The V gene is TRBV7-8, the J gene TRBJ2-5; D is unresolved. The sample was whole blood. This TCR was recovered from an adult who was a healthcare worker with PCR-confirmed SARS-CoV-2 infection or an uninfected control (not recorded which). The CDR3 loop is CASRLKETQYF. The CDR3 bases are TGTGCCAGCAGGCTTAAAGAGACCCAGTACTTC.